What follows is one TCR beta chain and its context. What it binds is not known. The data derive from a study of CD8+ T cells in alopecia areata. Overall study findings and caveats: The study found that many expanded lesional clones persisted in scalp and blood during tofacitinib.

Germline CDR1 is SEHNR and CDR2 is FQNEAQ (reference sequence). CDR3 length: 13 amino acids. The V and J ends lost 11 bases and 9 bases, in that order; junction bases with no gene match: 12. As the sequencing template, cDNA was produced by extracting RNA and reverse transcribing it. The repertoire was sequenced with immunoSEQ multiplex PCR; TCRdb's copy has only in-frame clones and lacks some. The sample includes tens of thousands of clones, 70% to 80% of them seen just once. Treatment meaning: oral pan-JAK inhibitor, 5-10 mg twice daily. From alopecia areata patients, lesional scalp punch biopsies and peripheral blood were collected.

The rearrangement uses TRBV7-9 and TRBJ2-1, with TRBD1 identical over 8 bases. The TCR was taken from a human donor with alopecia areata. The sample was CD8+ T cells sorted from blood, taken around week 44, from a patient treated with tofacitinib. This CDR3 is CAGDHGQGREQFF. The CDR3 nucleotides read TGTGCCGGAGACCACGGACAGGGCCGTGAGCAGTTCTTC.